Detailed here is one T cell receptor (beta chain). Its antigen is as yet unknown. The data were obtained in a study of blood T cells in healthy people across ages. Study summary: Template switching caught about one barcoded beta molecule for each two T cells. Overall study results and limits: Long-lived and aged donors differed, with more naive CD4+ cells and higher diversity in the long-lived.

Samples each had at least 5 micrograms of total RNA extracted. This CDR3 has 12 residues. Germline values: CDR1 KGHDR, CDR2 SFDVKD. The V end was cut by 3 bases, the J end by 11 bases, with 12 bases between. For the second PCR, which ran for about 7 to 11 cycles, a sample-barcoded 5' primer and a J-beta primer mix were used. Through a template-switch adaptor with 12 random nucleotides, each cDNA molecule received a tag. A single record per CDR3 protein comes from TCRdb applying MiXCR to the 5' RACE reads. The data hold 2 million or so distinct CDR3 sequences, with roughly 52% observed a single time. Sequences were obtained from blood. J is TRBJ2-5 and V is TRBV24-1; D is unclear. This TCR was sampled from a woman aged 40 to 50 in good health. DNA of the CDR3: TGTGCCACCAGTGATGCCCCCGATGAGCAGTACTTC. Its protein is CATSDAPDEQYF.